This TCR beta chain was recovered during a study of blood T cells in healthy people across ages. Trimming shortened V by 6 bases and J by 5 bases, and 13 bases separated the two germline ends. Germline V lookup: CDR1 MNHNY, CDR2 SVGAGI (reference sequence). This CDR3 is 13 amino acids long. This clonotype appeared a few times. For the second PCR, which ran for 7 to 11 cycles, a sample-barcoded 5' primer and a J-beta primer mix were used. TCRdb recomputed calls from the 5' RACE reads with MiXCR, one row per CDR3 protein. The sample shows 1.5 million to 2 million distinct CDR3 sequences, around 50% of them seen only once.

The V gene is TRBV6-6, the J gene TRBJ2-5; D call uncertain. Sequenced input: blood. This TCR was recovered from a woman aged 40 to 50 in good health. CDR3 in amino acids: CASSRTMGETQYF. The CDR3 DNA is TGTGCCAGCAGCCGGACCATGGGGGAGACCCAGTACTTC.